The T cell receptor beta chain described here comes from a study of T cell changes during pregnancy in multiple sclerosis. Measured with immunoSEQ multiplex PCR; TCRdb has only the in-frame clones, and not every one. This table has about 48,000 clones, around 94% appearing once. In its sample, this clone was seen a few times. The CDR3 consists of 16 residues. V shed 6 bases, J shed 6 bases, and the junction held 12 bases outside the gene matches. Germline V gene sequence: CDR1 MDHEN, CDR2 SYDVKM. Sequencing was performed on CD4+ T cells from peripheral blood mononuclear cells, taken in the second trimester of pregnancy. The chain links TRBV28 to TRBJ2-2; 8 bases align to TRBD1. This receptor was taken from a female donor in good health, enrolled as a control in a pregnancy study. Written as DNA, the CDR3 is TGTGCCAGCAGCCACAGACAGGGGTCCTTTTCCGGGGAGCTGTTTTTT. Translating it yields CASSHRQGSFSGELFF.